The present entry profiles one T cell receptor (beta chain) with its context. Time point noted: 2015-2016 season, pre-vaccination. Adults received seasonal inactivated influenza vaccine, with sorted blood CD4 subsets sequenced before and after. CDR3 length equals 16 residues. Germline V gene lookup returns CDR1 SGHVS and CDR2 FQNEAQ. V dropped 5 bases and J dropped 8; count of bases not matched to a gene: 8. Some clones are missing from TCRdb's copy, which holds only in-frame ones; the method was immunoSEQ multiplex PCR. Of 9,500 to 15,000 clones in the sample, roughly 80% were seen once. This specimen comes from a study of follicular helper T cells after annual influenza vaccination. Study-level background: Blood was drawn on days 0, 7 and 28 after vaccination.

This chain connects TRBV7-8 to TRBJ2-1; 14 positions agree with TRBD2. Source: CXCR5+ CD38- circulating T follicular helper cells from blood, taken on the day of influenza vaccination. Subset here: circulating Tfh, non-naive CD4+CXCR5+PD-1+ (ICOS+CD38+ or ICOS-CD38-). The clonotype was recovered from an adult who received the influenza vaccine. DNA of the CDR3: TGTGCCAGCAGCGCATGGGGACTAGCGGGGGAGGATGAGCAGTTCTTC. It translates to CASSAWGLAGEDEQFF. The full variable domain, in which reference TRBV7-8 and TRBJ2-1 provide the parts outside the CDR3, is GAGVSQSPRYKVAKRGQDVALRCDPISGHVSLFWYQQALGQGPEFLTYFQNEAQLDKSGLPSDRFFAERPEGSVSTLKIQRTQQEDSAVYLCASSAWGLAGEDEQFFGPGTRLTVL.